The sequence of this TCR beta chain was determined in a study of blood T cell repertoires in acute mononucleosis (dated by TCRdb to the early 2020s). A note on the overall study: Acute-phase samples, which represented the primary response, were collected within 2 weeks of symptom onset. In acute infection, YVL-BR-specific cells made up a mean of about 2.1% of blood CD8 T cells and GLC-BM-specific cells made up a mean of roughly 1.1%. The mean blood EBV load was 3.8 log10 genome copies per million B cells in acute infection and more than 2 at convalescence.

Study-wide findings and limitations: With only three donors in the cohort, group averages were based on very few individuals. Low acute-to-convalescent clonotype overlap might partly reflect sampling error, because only a fraction of each donor's blood was analyzed. Just 8% to 9.5% of the unique acute clonotypes remained in convalescence, but these persisting clonotypes accounted for most of the response, and new, diverse de novo clonotypes seemingly replaced the other acute clonotypes. For BRLF1 (YVL-BR), TCRalpha CDR3 motifs played a dominant role and TCRbeta a minimal role in TCR repertoire selection.

Reading the germline V gene gives CDR1 MDHEN and CDR2 SYDVKM. The CDR3 starts with the cysteine, ends with the phenylalanine, and has 11 residues. The retained sequence is limited to the CDR3, 33 bases, with the frame set at the first base. Total RNA from at least 10,000 sorted tetramer+ CD8 T cells was reverse transcribed into cDNA for TCR profiling. PCR amplification of CDR3 regions used primers annealing to V and J regions and added unique molecular identifiers so that templates could be tracked. The immunoSEQ platform, including its sequencing and error-correction standards, was used to profile TCRalpha and TCRbeta chains. The study's processing was this. Clonal copy numbers were corrected for sequencing and PCR errors, and IMGT conventions were followed to define CDR3s. Analysis was limited to productive rearrangements and used immunoSEQ Analyzer versions 2.0 and 3.0, and gene-pairing frequencies were further processed in Microsoft Excel. Circos plots were used to visualize V-J pairings, and MEME together with a custom motifSearch program was used to find CDR3 motifs. The OLGA algorithm was used to calculate the probability of generation of TCR sequences. Clonotypes seen at both visits were designated persistent, clonotypes seen only acutely were designated nonpersistent, and clonotypes seen only at convalescence were designated de novo. An amino acid clonotype used by more than one donor was defined as a public TCR. TCRdb holds this immuneACCESS table with in-frame rearrangements only. Some clones are missing; in checked studies, unresolved V genes explain under half, and the rest has no known cause. V and J calls and clone size are as listed in that table; D and trimming were resolved from the DNA. This sample is represented by some 2,000 clones; 25% to 30% of them were singletons. The ten top clones hold around 67% of the sample.

The label giving this sample's time point can be read as: acute infectious mononucleosis, at clinical presentation within 2 weeks of symptom onset (visit 1). Over the course of primary infection, this study followed CD8 T cell responses against two immunodominant EBV epitopes, BRLF1 109 (YVL-BR) and BMLF1 280 (GLC-BM). Primary EBV infection was taken to be indicated by a positive serum heterophile antibody test and EBV viral capsid antigen-specific IgM. As a first step, magnetic positive selection (MACS) was used to enrich total CD8 T cells from the PBMCs. A FACSAria III was used to sort live CD3+ CD8+ tetramer+ cells to a purity above 85%. Cells were sorted with a PE-conjugated tetramer loaded with the BRLF1 109-117 peptide. At both acute infection and convalescence, EBV epitope-specific CD8 T cells were tetramer-sorted, and the TCR repertoires of those cells were deep-sequenced directly ex vivo. The donors were three individuals between about 18 and 30 years old who had clinical acute infectious mononucleosis along with laboratory evidence of primary EBV infection. Heparinized peripheral blood was collected when donors presented clinically with mononucleosis symptoms and again about 6 months afterward. PBMCs were isolated by Ficoll-Paque density gradient centrifugation.

In regard to this clone: Sequence at one end of the junction differs from germline and may be a read error. Different DNA sequences within this sample yield the same CDR3.

The receptor chain draws on TRBV28 and TRBJ1-4; the best D guess is TRBD1, with 6 bases matching. The sequence was obtained from a man between 18 and 35 years old with infectious mononucleosis caused by EBV. The sequencing here drew on EBV YVL epitope tetramer+ CD8+ T cells sorted from PBMCs, taken during acute infectious mononucleosis. In the paper's terms, the cell subset or site label means: CD8 T cells binding a tetramer with EBV BRLF1 109-117 peptide (YVL-BR). The nucleotides read TGCGCCAGTAAAACCTACAGGGACTGTTTTTTT. Protein translation: CASKTYRDCFF.